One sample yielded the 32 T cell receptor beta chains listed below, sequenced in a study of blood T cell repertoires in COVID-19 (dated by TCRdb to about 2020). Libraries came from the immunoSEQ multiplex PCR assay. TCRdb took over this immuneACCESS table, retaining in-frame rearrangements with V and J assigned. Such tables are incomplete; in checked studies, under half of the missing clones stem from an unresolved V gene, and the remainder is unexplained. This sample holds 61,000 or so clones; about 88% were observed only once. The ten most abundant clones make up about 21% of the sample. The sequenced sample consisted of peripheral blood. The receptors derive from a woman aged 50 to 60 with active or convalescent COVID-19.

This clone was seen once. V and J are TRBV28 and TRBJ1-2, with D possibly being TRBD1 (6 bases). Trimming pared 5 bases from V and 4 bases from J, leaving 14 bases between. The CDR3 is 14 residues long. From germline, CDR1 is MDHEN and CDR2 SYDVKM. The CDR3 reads CASSTGTKRYGYTF. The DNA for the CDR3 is TGTGCCAGCAGTACCGGGACAAAGCGCTATGGCTACACCTTC.

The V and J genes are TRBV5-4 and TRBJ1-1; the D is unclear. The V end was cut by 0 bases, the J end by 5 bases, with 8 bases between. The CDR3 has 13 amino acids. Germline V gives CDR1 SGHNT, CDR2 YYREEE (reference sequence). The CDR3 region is CASSLERVTEAFF. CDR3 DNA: TGTGCCAGCAGCTTGGAACGGGTAACTGAAGCTTTCTTT.

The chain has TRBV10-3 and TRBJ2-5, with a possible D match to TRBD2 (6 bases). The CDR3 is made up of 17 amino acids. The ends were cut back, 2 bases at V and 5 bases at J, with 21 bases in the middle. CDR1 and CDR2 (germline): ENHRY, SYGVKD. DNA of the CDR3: TGTGCCATCAGTGAGGAGATGAGCGGAGGGTACCGGGAGACCCAGTACTTC. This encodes CAISEEMSGGYRETQYF.

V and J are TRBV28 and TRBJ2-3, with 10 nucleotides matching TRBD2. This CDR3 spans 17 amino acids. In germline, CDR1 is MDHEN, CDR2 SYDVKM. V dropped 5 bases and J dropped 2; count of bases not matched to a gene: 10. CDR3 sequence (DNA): TGTGCCAGCAGTCACAATATAGCGGGAGGCTACACAGATACGCAGTATTTT. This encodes CASSHNIAGGYTDTQYF.

CDR3 coding DNA: TGTGCCACCCGTCTGACTGAAGCCACCTACGAGCAGTACTTC. Its protein product is CATRLTEATYEQYF. The chain recombines TRBV19 with TRBJ2-7; D unresolved. The length of the CDR3 is 14 residues. Germline assignment: CDR1 LNHDA and CDR2 SQIVND (reference sequence). Trimming took 10 bases from V and 2 from J, leaving 18 bases between them.

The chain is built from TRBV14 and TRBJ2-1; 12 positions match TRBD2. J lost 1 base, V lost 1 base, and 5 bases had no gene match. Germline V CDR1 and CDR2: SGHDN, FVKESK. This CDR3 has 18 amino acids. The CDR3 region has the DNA TGTGCCAGCAGCCAAGTCCCGACTAGCGGGAGATCCTACAATGAGCAGTTCTTC. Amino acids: CASSQVPTSGRSYNEQFF. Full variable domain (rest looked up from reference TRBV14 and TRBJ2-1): EAGVTQFPSHSVIEKGQTVTLRCDPISGHDNLYWYRRVMGKEIKFLLHFVKESKQDESGMPNNRFLAERTGGTYSTLKVQPAELEDSGVYFCASSQVPTSGRSYNEQFFGPGTRLTVL.

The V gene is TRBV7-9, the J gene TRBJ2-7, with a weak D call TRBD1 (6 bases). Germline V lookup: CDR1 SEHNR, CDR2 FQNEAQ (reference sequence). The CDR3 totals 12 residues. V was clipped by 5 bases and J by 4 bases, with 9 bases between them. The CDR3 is CASSGQSYEQYF. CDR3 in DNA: TGTGCCAGCAGCGGACAGAGTTACGAGCAGTACTTC. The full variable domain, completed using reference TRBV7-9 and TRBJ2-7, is DTGVSQNPRHKITKRGQNVTFRCDPISEHNRLYWYRQTLGQGPEFLTYFQNEAQLEKSRLLSDRFSAERPKGSFSTLEIQRTEQGDSAMYLCASSGQSYEQYFGPGTRLTVT.

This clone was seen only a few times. The CDR3 reads CASSPGTVGYNEQFF. The CDR3 region has the DNA TGTGCCAGCAGCCCAGGGACTGTTGGCTACAATGAGCAGTTCTTC. The gene calls are TRBV7-9 and TRBJ2-1; D is perhaps TRBD2 (6 bases). The V end was cut by 5 bases, the J end by 3 bases, with 14 bases between. Germline CDR1 SEHNR, CDR2 FQNEAQ (reference sequence). The CDR3 spans 15 residues.

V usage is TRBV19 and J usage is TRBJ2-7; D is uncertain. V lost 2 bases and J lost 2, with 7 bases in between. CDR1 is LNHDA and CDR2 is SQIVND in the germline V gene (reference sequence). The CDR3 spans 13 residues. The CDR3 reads CASSISSTYEQYF. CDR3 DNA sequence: TGTGCCAGTAGTATATCCAGTACCTACGAGCAGTACTTC.

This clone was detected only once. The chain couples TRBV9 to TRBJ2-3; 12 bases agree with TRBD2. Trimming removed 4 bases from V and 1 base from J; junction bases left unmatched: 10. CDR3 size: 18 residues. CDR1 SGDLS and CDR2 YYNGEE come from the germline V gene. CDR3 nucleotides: TGTGCCAGCAGCATGACTAGCGGGAGTAGGGGGCGCACAGATACGCAGTATTTT. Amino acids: CASSMTSGSRGRTDTQYF.

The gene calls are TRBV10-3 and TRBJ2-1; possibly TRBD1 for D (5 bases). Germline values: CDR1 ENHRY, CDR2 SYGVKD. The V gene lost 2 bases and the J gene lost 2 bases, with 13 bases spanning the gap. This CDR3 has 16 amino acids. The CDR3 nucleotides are TGTGCCATCAGTGAGCCCAGGGTTAACCCCTACAATGAGCAGTTCTTC. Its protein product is CAISEPRVNPYNEQFF.

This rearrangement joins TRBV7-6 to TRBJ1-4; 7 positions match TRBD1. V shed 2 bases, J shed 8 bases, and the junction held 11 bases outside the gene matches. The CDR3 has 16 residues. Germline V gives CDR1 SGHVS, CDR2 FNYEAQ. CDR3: CASSLSQQGRREKLFF. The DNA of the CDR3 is TGTGCCAGCAGCTTAAGTCAACAGGGGAGGAGGGAAAAACTGTTTTTT.

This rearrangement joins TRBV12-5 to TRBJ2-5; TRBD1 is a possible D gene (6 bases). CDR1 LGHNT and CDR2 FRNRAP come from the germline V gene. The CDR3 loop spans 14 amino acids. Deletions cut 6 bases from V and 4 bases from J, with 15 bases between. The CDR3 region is CASGAQEGGETQYF. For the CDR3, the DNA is TGTGCTAGTGGGGCACAGGAAGGGGGAGAGACCCAGTACTTC.

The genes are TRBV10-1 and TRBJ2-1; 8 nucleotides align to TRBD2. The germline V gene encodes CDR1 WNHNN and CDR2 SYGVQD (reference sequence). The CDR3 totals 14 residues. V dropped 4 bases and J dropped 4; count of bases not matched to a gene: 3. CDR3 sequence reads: CASSAGTRYNEQFF. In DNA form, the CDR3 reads TGCGCCAGCAGTGCCGGGACTAGATACAATGAGCAGTTCTTC.

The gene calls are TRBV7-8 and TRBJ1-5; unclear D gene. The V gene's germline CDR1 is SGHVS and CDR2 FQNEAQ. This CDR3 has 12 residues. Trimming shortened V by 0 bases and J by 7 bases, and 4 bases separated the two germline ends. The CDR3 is CASSLAQQPQHF. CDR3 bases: TGTGCCAGCAGCTTAGCACAGCAGCCCCAGCATTTT.

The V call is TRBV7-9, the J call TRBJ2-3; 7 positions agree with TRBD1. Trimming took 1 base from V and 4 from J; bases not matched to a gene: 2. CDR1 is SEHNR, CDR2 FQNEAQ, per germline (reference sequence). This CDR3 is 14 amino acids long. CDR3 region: CASSLGQGPDTQYF. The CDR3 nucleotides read TGTGCCAGCAGCTTAGGACAGGGCCCAGATACGCAGTATTTT.

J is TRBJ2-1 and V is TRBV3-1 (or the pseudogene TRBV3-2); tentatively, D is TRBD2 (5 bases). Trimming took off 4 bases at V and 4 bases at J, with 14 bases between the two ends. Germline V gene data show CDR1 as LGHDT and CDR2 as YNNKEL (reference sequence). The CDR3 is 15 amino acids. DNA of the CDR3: TGTGCCAGCAGCCCAGTTGGGAGCCGTTACAATGAGCAGTTCTTC. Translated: CASSPVGSRYNEQFF.

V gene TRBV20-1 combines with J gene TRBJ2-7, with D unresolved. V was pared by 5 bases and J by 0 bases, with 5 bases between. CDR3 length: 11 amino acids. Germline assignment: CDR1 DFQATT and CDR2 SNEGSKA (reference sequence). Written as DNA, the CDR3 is TGCAGTGCTTGGAGCTCCTACGAGCAGTACTTC. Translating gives CSAWSSYEQYF.

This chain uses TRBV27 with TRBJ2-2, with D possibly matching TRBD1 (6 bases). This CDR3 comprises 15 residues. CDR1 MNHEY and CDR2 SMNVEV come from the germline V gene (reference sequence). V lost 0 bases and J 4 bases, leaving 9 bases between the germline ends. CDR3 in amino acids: CASSLSRTATGELFF. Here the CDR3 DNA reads TGTGCCAGCAGTTTATCGCGGACAGCCACCGGGGAGCTGTTTTTT.

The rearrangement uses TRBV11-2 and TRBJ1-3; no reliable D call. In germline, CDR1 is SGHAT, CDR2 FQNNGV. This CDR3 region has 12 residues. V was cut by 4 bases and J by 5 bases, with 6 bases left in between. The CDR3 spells CASSSVRNTIYF. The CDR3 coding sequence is TGTGCCAGCAGCTCCGTCCGAAACACCATATATTTT.

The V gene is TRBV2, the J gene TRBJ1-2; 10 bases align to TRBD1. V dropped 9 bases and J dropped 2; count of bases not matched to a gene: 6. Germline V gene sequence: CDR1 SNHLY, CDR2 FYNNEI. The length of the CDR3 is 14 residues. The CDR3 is CASTRQGANYGYTF. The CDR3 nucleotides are TGTGCCAGTACCAGACAGGGGGCGAACTATGGCTACACCTTC.

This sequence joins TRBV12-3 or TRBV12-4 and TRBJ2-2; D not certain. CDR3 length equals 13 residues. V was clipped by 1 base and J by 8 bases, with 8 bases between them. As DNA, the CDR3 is TGTGCCAGCAGTTTAGTCGTTGCGGGGGAGCTGTTTTTT. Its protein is CASSLVVAGELFF.

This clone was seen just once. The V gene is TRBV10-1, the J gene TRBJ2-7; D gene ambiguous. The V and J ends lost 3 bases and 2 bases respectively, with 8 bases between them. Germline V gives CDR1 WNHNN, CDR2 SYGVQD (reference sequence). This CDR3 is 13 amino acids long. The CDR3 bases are TGCGCCAGCAGTGAACAGCCGGCCTACGAGCAGTACTTC. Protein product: CASSEQPAYEQYF.

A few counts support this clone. The CDR3 DNA follows: TGTGCCACCAGCAGAGCTGGACAACCGACACCCTACGAGCAGTACTTC. Protein: CATSRAGQPTPYEQYF. The chain employs TRBV15 and TRBJ2-7, with D maybe TRBD1 (5 bases). Germline V gene sequence: CDR1 LNHNV, CDR2 YYDKDF (reference sequence). The length of the CDR3 is 16 residues. Trimming pared 1 base from V and 2 bases from J, leaving 15 bases between.

Here the CDR3 DNA reads TGTGCCTGGCGTTCAGGGGTTACGGAGACCCAGTACTTC. It codes for CAWRSGVTETQYF. The chain links TRBV30 to TRBJ2-5, with TRBD1 as a possible D gene (6 bases). V lost 5 bases, J lost 5 bases, and 15 bases lay in between. Germline lookup yields CDR1 GTSNPN and CDR2 SVGIG (reference sequence). This CDR3 comprises 13 residues.

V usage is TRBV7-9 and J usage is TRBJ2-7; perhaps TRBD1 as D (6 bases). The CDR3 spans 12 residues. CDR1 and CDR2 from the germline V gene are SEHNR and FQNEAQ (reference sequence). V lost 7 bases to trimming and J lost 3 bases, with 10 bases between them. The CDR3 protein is CASMGAGYEQYF. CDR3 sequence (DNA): TGTGCCAGCATGGGGGCGGGCTACGAGCAGTACTTC.

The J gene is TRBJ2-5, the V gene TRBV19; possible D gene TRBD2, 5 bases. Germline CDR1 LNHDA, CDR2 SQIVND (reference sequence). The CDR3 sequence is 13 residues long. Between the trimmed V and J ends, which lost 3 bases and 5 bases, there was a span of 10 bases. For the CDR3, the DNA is TGTGCCAGTAGTATTGTCCCGGGGGAGACCCAGTACTTC. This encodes CASSIVPGETQYF. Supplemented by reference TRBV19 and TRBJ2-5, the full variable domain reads DGGITQSPKYLFRKEGQNVTLSCEQNLNHDAMYWYRQDPGQGLRLIYYSQIVNDFQKGDIAEGYSVSREKKESFPLTVTSAQKNPTAFYLCASSIVPGETQYFGPGTRLLVL.

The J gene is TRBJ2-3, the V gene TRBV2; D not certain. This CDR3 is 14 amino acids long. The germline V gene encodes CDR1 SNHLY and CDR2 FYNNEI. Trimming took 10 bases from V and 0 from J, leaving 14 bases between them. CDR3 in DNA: TGTGCCACGACTCTAAGATTTAGCACAGATACGCAGTATTTT. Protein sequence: CATTLRFSTDTQYF. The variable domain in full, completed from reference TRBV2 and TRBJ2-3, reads EPEVTQTPSHQVTQMGQEVILRCVPISNHLYFYWYRQILGQKVEFLVSFYNNEISEKSEIFDDQFSVERPDGSNFTLKIRSTKLEDSAMYFCATTLRFSTDTQYFGPGTRLTVL.

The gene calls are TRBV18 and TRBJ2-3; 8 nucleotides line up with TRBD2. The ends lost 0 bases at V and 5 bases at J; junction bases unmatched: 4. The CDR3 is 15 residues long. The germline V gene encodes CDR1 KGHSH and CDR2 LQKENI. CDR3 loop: CASSPPSLAEDTQYF. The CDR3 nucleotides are TGTGCCAGCTCACCACCGTCACTAGCGGAAGATACGCAGTATTTT.

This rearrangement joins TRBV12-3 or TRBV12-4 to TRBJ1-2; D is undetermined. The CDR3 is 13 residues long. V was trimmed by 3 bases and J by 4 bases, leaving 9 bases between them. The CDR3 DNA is TGTGCCAGCAGTTTGTCCCGGGGCTATGGCTACACCTTC. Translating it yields CASSLSRGYGYTF.

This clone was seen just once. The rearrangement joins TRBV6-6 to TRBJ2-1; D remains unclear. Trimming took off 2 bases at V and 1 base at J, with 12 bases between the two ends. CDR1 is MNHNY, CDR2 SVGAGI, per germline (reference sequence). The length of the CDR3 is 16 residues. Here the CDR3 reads CASSYPTASSYNEQFF. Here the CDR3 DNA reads TGTGCCAGCAGTTACCCCACAGCATCGTCCTACAATGAGCAGTTCTTC.

The CDR3 DNA follows: TGTGCCAGCAGCGACGCCGGGACAGGGAGTACTGAAGCTTTCTTT. Translating gives CASSDAGTGSTEAFF. This chain connects TRBV9 to TRBJ1-1, with 9 bases lining up with TRBD1. The germline V gene has CDR1 SGDLS and CDR2 YYNGEE. The CDR3 is made up of 15 amino acids. The V segment lost 3 bases and the J segment 5 bases; nucleotides outside the gene matches: 8.